This T cell receptor (beta chain) comes out of a study of T cell repertoires in cytomegalovirus infection. Turning to this clonotype: Antigen: not known.

This CDR3 comprises 15 residues. V trimming: 4 bases; J trimming: 10 bases; junction bases outside the gene matches: 9. Germline CDR1 SEHNR, CDR2 FQNEAQ (reference sequence). TCRdb processed the reads anew with MiXCR; each CDR3 protein has one entry. The data show some 900,000 distinct CDR3 sequences, approximately 30% seen once. This rearrangement joins TRBV7-9 to TRBJ1-6; TRBD1 matches at 8 bases. This sequence originates from a human donor in good health (CMV status not recorded). Some clones in this sample may be carry-over from other donors' samples. This sample comprised cultured CD8+ T cells from PBMCs, obtained from culture after CMV antigen stimulation. CDR3: CASSYTQGVVSPLHF. The CDR3, as DNA: TGTGCCAGCAGCTATACACAGGGGGTCGTCTCACCCCTCCACTTT.